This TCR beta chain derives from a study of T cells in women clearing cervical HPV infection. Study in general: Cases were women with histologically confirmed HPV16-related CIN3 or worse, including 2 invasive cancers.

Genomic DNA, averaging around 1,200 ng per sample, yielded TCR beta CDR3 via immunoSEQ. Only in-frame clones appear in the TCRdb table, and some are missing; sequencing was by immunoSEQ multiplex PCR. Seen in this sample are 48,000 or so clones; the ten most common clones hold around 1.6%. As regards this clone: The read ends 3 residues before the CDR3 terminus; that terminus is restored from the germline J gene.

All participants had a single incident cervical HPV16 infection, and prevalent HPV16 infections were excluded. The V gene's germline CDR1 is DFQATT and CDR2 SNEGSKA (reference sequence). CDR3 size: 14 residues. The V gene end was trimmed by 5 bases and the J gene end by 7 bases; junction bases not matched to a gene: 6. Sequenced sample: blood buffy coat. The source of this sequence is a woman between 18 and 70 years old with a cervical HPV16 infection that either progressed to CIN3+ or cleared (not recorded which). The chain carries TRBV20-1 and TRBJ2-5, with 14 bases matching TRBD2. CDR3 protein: CSASGLAGVGTQYF. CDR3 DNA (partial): TGCAGTGCTTCGGGACTAGCGGGAGTCGGGACC.